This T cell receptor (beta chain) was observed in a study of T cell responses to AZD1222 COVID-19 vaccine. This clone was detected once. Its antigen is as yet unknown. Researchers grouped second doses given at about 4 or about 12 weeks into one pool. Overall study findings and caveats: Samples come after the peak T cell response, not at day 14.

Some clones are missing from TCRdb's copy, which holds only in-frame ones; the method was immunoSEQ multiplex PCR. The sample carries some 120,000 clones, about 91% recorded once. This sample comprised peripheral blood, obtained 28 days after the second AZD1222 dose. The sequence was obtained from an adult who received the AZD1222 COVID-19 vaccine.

Here the CDR3 reads CASSSLGSQYF. The CDR3, as DNA: TGCGCCAGCAGCTCTCTAGGATCGCAGTATTTT. The V and J genes are TRBV5-1 and TRBJ2-3, with D unclear. This CDR3 has 11 residues. The V gene's germline CDR1 is SGHRS and CDR2 YFSETQ. V dropped 3 bases and J dropped 10 bases, with 9 bases sitting between them.